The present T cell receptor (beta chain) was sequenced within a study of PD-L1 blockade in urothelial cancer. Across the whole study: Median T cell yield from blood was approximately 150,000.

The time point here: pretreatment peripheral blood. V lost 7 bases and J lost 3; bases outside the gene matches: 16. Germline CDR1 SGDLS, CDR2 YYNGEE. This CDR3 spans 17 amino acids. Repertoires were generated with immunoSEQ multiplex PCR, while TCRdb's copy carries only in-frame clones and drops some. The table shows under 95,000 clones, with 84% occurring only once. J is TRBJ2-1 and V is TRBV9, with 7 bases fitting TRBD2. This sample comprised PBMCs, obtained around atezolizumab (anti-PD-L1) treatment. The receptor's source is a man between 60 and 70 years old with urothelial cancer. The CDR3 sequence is CASPFESAGEGYNEQFF. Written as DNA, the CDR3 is TGTGCCAGCCCCTTCGAGTCGGCGGGAGAAGGCTACAATGAGCAGTTCTTC. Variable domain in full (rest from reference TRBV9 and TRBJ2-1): DSGVTQTPKHLITATGQRVTLRCSPRSGDLSVYWYQQSLDQGLQFLIQYYNGEERAKGNILERFSAQQFPDLHSELNLSSLELGDSALYFCASPFESAGEGYNEQFFGPGTRLTVL.